The TCR beta chain described here comes from a study of blood T cells in healthy people across ages. Germline CDR1 reads MNHEY; CDR2 reads SMNVEV (reference sequence). V was cut by 4 bases and J by 2 bases, with 12 bases left in between. The CDR3 totals 14 residues. A sample-barcoded 5' primer and a J-beta primer mix were used in a second PCR of roughly 7 to 12 cycles. Each CDR3 protein is one row after TCRdb ran MiXCR on the 5' RACE reads. Seen here are approximately 1.5 million distinct CDR3 sequences, roughly 43% observed once, and the top ten hold about 4%. Sequenced sample: blood. The TCR originated in a young woman in good health. The chain has TRBV27 and TRBJ2-7; D is uncertain. The CDR3 sequence is CASSSSLSPYEQYF. CDR3 DNA sequence: TGTGCCAGCAGTTCTAGTCTCAGCCCCTACGAGCAGTACTTC.